The entry below gives a single TCR beta chain sequence along with its context. The source of the sample is a study of blood T cell repertoires in COVID-19. The CDR3 is 16 amino acids. After removal of 7 bases from V and 7 bases from J, the junction contained 15 bases not matched to a gene. Germline V lookup: CDR1 SGDLS, CDR2 YYNGEE. The repertoire was sequenced with immunoSEQ multiplex PCR; TCRdb's copy has only in-frame clones and lacks some. Here the sample spans some 110,000 clones, approximately 80% being singletons. Sequencing used peripheral blood. This chain uses TRBV9 with TRBJ1-4; 8 positions agree with TRBD1. The sequence derives from a man between 65 and 85 years old with acute or convalescent COVID-19. CDR3 sequence: CASSTGSDRGSEKLFF. The CDR3 nucleotides read TGTGCCAGCTCAACGGGATCCGACAGGGGAAGTGAAAAACTGTTTTTT.